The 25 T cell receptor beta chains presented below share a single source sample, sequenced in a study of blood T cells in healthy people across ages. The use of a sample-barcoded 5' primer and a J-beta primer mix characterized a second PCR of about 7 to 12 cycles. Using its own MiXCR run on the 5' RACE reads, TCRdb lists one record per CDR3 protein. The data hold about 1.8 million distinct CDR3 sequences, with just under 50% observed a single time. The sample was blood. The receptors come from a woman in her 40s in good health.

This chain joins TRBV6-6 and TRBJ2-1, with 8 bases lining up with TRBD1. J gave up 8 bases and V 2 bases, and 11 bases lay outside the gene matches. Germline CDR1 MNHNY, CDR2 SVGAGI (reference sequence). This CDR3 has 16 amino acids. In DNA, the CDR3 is TGTGCCAGCAGTTACCCCAGGGACAGGATTGAAGATGAGCAGTTCTTC. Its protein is CASSYPRDRIEDEQFF.

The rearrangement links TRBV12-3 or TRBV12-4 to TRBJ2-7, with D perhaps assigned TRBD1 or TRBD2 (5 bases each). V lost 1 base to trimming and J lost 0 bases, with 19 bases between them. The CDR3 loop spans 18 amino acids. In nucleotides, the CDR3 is TGTGCCAGCAGTTTAGTCGGGACGGGCACCTTTAGCTCCTACGAGCAGTACTTC. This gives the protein CASSLVGTGTFSSYEQYF.

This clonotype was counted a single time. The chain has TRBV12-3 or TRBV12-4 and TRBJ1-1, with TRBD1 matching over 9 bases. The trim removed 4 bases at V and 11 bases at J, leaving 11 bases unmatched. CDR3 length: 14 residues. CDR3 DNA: TGTGCCAGCAGTTCTCTGACAGGGGGAAGAGCGGCTTTCTTT. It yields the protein CASSSLTGGRAAFF.

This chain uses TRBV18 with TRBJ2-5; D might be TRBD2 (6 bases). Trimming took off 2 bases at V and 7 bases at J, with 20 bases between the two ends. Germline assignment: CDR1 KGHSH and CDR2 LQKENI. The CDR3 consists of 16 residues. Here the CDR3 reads CASSPSLETSVWTQYF. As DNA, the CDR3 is TGTGCCAGCTCACCATCCTTGGAGACTAGTGTATGGACCCAGTACTTC. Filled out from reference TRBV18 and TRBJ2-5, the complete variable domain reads NAGVMQNPRHLVRRRGQEARLRCSPMKGHSHVYWYRQLPEEGLKFMVYLQKENIIDESGMPKERFSAEFPKEGPSILRIQQVVRGDSAAYFCASSPSLETSVWTQYFGPGTRLLVL.

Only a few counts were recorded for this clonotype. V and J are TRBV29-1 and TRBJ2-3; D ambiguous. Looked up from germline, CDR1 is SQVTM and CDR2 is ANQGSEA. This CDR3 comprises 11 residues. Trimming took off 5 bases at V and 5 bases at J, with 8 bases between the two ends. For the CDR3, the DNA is TGCAGCGTTTATAGTGGAGATACGCAGTATTTT. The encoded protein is CSVYSGDTQYF.

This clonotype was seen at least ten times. The CDR3 loop reads CASSAQSYGYTF. In DNA form, the CDR3 reads TGTGCCAGCAGCGCGCAGAGCTATGGCTACACCTTC. The chain has TRBV9 and TRBJ1-2, with no clear D. The CDR3 sequence is 12 residues long. Germline V lookup: CDR1 SGDLS, CDR2 YYNGEE. The V and J ends lost 3 bases and 4 bases respectively, with 7 bases between them.

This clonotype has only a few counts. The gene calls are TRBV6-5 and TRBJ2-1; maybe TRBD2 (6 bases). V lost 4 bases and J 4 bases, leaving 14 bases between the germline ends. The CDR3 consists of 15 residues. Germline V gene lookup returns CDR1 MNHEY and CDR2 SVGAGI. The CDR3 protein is CASSSHGGEYNEQFF. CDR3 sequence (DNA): TGTGCCAGCAGTTCCCACGGAGGGGAGTACAATGAGCAGTTCTTC.

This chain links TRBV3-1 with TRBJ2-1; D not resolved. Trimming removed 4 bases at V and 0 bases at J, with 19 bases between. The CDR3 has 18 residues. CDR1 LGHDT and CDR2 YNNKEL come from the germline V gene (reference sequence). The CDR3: CASSPSVMNPGSYNEQFF. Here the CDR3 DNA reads TGTGCCAGCAGCCCTTCAGTCATGAACCCAGGCTCCTACAATGAGCAGTTCTTC.

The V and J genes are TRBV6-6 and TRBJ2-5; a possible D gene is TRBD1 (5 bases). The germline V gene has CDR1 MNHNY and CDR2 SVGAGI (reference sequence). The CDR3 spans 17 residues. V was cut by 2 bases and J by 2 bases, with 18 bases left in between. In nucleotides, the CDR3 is TGTGCCAGCAGTTACATCGTTGGGGCCACGAGACAAGAGACCCAGTACTTC. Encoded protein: CASSYIVGATRQETQYF.

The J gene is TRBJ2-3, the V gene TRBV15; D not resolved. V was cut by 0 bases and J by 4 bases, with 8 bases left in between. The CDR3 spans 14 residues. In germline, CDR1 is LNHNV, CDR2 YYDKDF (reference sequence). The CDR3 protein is CATSRDRASDTQYF. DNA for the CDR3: TGTGCCACCAGCAGAGATAGGGCATCAGATACGCAGTATTTT.

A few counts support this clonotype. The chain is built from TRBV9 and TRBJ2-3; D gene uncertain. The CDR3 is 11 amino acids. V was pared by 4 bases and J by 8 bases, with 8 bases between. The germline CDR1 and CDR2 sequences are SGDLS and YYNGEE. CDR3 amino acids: CASSQEFTQYF. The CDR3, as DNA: TGTGCCAGCAGCCAGGAATTTACGCAGTATTTT.

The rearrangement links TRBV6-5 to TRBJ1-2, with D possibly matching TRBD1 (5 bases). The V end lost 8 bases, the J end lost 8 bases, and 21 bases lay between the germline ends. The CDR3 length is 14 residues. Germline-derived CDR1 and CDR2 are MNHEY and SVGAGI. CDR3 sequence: CASHPGAGLGGYTF. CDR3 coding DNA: TGTGCCAGCCACCCCGGGGCAGGGCTCGGCGGCTACACCTTC.

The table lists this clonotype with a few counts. In DNA form, the CDR3 reads TGTGCCAGCAGCCGGGGACTAGCGGGGGACCGCCTTCAGTTTATTTGGCAGTTCTTC. It is translated as CASSRGLAGDRLQFIWQFF. This chain links TRBV6-1 with TRBJ2-1; TRBD2 aligns across 14 bases. Germline V gene sequence: CDR1 MNHNS, CDR2 SASEGT. V dropped 6 bases and J dropped 12; count of bases not matched to a gene: 22. This CDR3 is built from 19 residues.

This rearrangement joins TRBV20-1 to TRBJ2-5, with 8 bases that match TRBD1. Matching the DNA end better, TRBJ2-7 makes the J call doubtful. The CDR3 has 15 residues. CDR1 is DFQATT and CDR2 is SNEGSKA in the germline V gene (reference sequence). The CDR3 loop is CSARDYRTGSYEQYF. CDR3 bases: TGCAGTGCTAGAGACTATAGGACAGGGAGTTACGAGCAGTACTTC.

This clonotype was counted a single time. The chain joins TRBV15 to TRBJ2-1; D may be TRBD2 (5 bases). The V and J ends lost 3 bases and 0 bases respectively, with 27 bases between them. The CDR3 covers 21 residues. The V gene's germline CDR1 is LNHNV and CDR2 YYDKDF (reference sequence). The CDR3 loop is CATSRALVSASEVSSYNEQFF. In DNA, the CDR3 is TGTGCCACCAGCAGGGCCCTCGTGTCAGCGTCGGAGGTCTCCTCCTACAATGAGCAGTTCTTC.

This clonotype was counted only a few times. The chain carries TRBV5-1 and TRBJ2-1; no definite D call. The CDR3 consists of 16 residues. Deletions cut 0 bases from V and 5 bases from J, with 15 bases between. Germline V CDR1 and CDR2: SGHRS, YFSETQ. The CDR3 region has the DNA TGCGCCAGCAGCTTGGGAAAGTTTGCCCAGGACAATGAGCAGTTCTTC. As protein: CASSLGKFAQDNEQFF.

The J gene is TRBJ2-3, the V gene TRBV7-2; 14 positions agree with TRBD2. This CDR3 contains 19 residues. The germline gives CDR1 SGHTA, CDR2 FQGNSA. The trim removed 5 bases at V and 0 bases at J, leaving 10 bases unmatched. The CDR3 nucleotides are TGTGCCAGCAGCGCCGTTGCTAGACTAGCGGGGGGGAGCACAGATACGCAGTATTTT. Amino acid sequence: CASSAVARLAGGSTDTQYF.

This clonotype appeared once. CDR3 sequence (DNA): TGTGCCAGCAGCTTAGGGACTAGCGGGGGGGCTGGAACAAGCACAGATACGCAGTATTTT. As protein: CASSLGTSGGAGTSTDTQYF. J is TRBJ2-3 and V is TRBV9, with TRBD2 matching over 16 bases. This CDR3 region has 20 residues. CDR1 is SGDLS and CDR2 is YYNGEE in the germline V gene. J gave up 0 bases and V 4 bases, and 11 bases lay outside the gene matches.

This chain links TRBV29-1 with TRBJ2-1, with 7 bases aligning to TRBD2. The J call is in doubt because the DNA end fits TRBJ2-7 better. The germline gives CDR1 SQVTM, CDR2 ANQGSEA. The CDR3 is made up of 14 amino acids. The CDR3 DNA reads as TGCAGCGCCCACCTAAGCGGGACCTACAATGAGCAGTACTTC. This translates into CSAHLSGTYNEQYF.

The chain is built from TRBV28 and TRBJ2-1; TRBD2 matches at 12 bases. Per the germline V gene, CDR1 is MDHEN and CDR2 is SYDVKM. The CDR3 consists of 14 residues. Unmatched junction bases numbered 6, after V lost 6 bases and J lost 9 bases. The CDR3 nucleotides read TGTGCCAGCAGGAGACTAGCGGGGGTGACTGAGCAGTTCTTC. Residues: CASRRLAGVTEQFF. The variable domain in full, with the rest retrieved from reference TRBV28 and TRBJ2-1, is DVKVTQSSRYLVKRTGEKVFLECVQDMDHENMFWYRQDPGLGLRLIYFSYDVKMKEKGDIPEGYSVSREKKERFSLILESASTNQTSMYLCASRRLAGVTEQFFGPGTRLTVL.

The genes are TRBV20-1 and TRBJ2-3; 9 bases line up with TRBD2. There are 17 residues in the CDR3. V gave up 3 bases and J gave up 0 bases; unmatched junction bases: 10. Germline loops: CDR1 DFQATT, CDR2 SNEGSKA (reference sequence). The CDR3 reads CSASRPGTSRSTDTQYF. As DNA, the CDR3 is TGCAGTGCTAGCCGCCCCGGGACTAGCCGTAGCACAGATACGCAGTATTTT.

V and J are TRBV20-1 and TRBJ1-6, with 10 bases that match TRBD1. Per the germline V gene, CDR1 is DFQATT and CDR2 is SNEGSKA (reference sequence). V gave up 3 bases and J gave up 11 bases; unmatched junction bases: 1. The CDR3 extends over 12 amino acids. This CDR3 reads CSARGQGPPLHF. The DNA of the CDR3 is TGCAGTGCTAGGGGACAGGGGCCACCCCTCCACTTT.

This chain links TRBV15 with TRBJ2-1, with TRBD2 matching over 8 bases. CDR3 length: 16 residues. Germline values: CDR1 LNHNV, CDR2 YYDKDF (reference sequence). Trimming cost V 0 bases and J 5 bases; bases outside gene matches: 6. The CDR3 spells CATSRDVGLANNEQFF. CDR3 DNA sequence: TGTGCCACCAGCAGAGACGTAGGACTAGCAAACAATGAGCAGTTCTTC. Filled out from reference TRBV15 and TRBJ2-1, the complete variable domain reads DAMVIQNPRYQVTQFGKPVTLSCSQTLNHNVMYWYQQKSSQAPKLLFHYYDKDFNNEADTPDNFQSRRPNTSFCFLDIRSPGLGDTAMYLCATSRDVGLANNEQFFGPGTRLTVL.

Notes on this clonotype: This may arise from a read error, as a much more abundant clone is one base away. The CDR3 DNA follows: TGTGCCAGCAGTTGGGGTGGCGGGCAGTACTTC. It codes for CASSWGGGQYF. The chain recombines TRBV12-3 or TRBV12-4 with TRBJ2-7; D gene ambiguous. With 4 bases removed from V and 9 bases from J, the gap between germline ends came to 10 bases. This CDR3 region has 11 residues.

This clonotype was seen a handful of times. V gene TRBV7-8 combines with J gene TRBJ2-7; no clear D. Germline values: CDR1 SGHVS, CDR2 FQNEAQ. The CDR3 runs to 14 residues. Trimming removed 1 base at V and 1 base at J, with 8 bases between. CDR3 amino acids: CASSLVAASYEQYF. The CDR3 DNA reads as TGTGCCAGCAGCTTAGTTGCCGCTTCCTACGAGCAGTACTTC.